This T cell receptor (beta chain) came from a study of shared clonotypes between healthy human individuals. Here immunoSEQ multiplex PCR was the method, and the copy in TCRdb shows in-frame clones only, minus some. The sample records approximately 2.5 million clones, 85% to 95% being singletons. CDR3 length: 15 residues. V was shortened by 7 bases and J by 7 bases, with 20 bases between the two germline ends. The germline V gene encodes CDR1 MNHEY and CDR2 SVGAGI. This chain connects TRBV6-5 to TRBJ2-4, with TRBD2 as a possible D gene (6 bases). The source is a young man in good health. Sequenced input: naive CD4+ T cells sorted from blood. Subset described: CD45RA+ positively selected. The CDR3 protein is CASTSFGGRDNIQYF. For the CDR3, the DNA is TGTGCCAGCACCTCCTTTGGGGGGAGAGATAACATTCAGTACTTC.